A single sample gave rise to the 12 T cell receptor beta chains below, sequenced in a study of T cell responses to AZD1222 COVID-19 vaccine. TCRdb keeps only in-frame clones here, not all; method: immunoSEQ multiplex PCR. The data contain about 150,000 clones, roughly nine tenths of them singletons. The specimen was peripheral blood, collected on day 0 of MenACWY control vaccination. The origin of the receptors is an adult in good health.

This clone has a handful of counts. V usage is TRBV18 and J usage is TRBJ1-6, with D uncertain. Between the trimmed V and J ends, which lost 4 bases and 0 bases, there was a span of 10 bases. The length of the CDR3 is 16 residues. CDR1 and CDR2 (germline): KGHSH, LQKENI. The CDR3 loop is CASSQSRSSYNSPLHF. CDR3 nucleotides: TGTGCCAGCTCACAATCCCGCAGCTCCTATAATTCACCCCTCCACTTT.

The rearrangement links TRBV7-9 to TRBJ1-3; tentatively, D is TRBD1 (5 bases). The CDR3 contains 16 residues. Trimming took off 1 base at V and 2 bases at J, with 12 bases between the two ends. Looked up from germline, CDR1 is SEHNR and CDR2 is FQNEAQ (reference sequence). Here the CDR3 DNA reads TGTGCCAGCAGCTTAGATCAGGGAGGGCCTGGAAACACCATATATTTT. It is translated as CASSLDQGGPGNTIYF.

The table lists this clone with a count of one. The chain recombines TRBV20-1 with TRBJ1-5; no clear D gene. V shed 5 bases and J shed 14 bases, with 16 bases lying between them. The CDR3 runs to 11 residues. The germline V gene has CDR1 DFQATT and CDR2 SNEGSKA (reference sequence). CDR3 nucleotides: TGCAGTGCTCCTAAGGGCCCCTCGAAGCATTTT. Its translation is CSAPKGPSKHF.

This chain links TRBV24-1 with TRBJ2-3, with unresolved D. Trimming took 5 bases from V and 0 from J, leaving 8 bases between them. The CDR3 is 14 amino acids. Germline V lookup: CDR1 KGHDR, CDR2 SFDVKD. Here the CDR3 reads CATSGAVSTDTQYF. CDR3 bases: TGTGCCACCAGTGGGGCAGTTAGCACAGATACGCAGTATTTT.

The chain joins TRBV3-1 (or the pseudogene TRBV3-2) to TRBJ2-6; 8 bases match TRBD2. Losses at the gene ends were 3 bases for V and 2 bases for J; bases not matched to a gene: 6. The CDR3 is made up of 17 amino acids. Germline V gene sequence: CDR1 LGHDT, CDR2 YNNKEL (reference sequence). CDR3 residues: CASSHRAGGTGANVLTF. CDR3 sequence (DNA): TGTGCCAGCAGCCACCGGGCGGGGGGAACTGGGGCCAACGTCCTGACTTTC.

This chain links TRBV7-9 with TRBJ1-4; TRBD1 aligns across 8 bases. The germline gives CDR1 SEHNR, CDR2 FQNEAQ (reference sequence). Unmatched junction bases numbered 10, after V lost 5 bases and J lost 8 bases. This CDR3 is 15 amino acids long. The DNA of the CDR3 is TGTGCCAGCAGCCTAAACGGGCAGGGGGCGGAAAAACTGTTTTTT. It is translated as CASSLNGQGAEKLFF.

This clone was found a few times. The chain carries TRBV19 and TRBJ1-1; D not resolved. Germline assignment: CDR1 LNHDA and CDR2 SQIVND (reference sequence). With 2 bases removed from V and 0 bases from J, the gap between germline ends came to 10 bases. The CDR3 sequence is 15 residues long. CDR3 amino acids: CASSIKGRLNTEAFF. The CDR3 DNA sequence: TGTGCCAGTAGTATAAAAGGCAGACTGAACACTGAAGCTTTCTTT. The whole variable domain, remainder taken from reference TRBV19 and TRBJ1-1, is DGGITQSPKYLFRKEGQNVTLSCEQNLNHDAMYWYRQDPGQGLRLIYYSQIVNDFQKGDIAEGYSVSREKKESFPLTVTSAQKNPTAFYLCASSIKGRLNTEAFFGQGTRLTVV.

The J gene is TRBJ1-5, the V gene TRBV19, with 10 bases fitting TRBD1. The V and J ends lost 0 bases and 6 bases, in that order; junction bases with no gene match: 5. CDR1 LNHDA and CDR2 SQIVND come from the germline V gene (reference sequence). This CDR3 contains 16 residues. The CDR3 bases are TGTGCCAGTAGTATAGATACCGGGACAGGGGTTCAGCCCCAGCATTTT. Translated, it gives CASSIDTGTGVQPQHF.

The J gene is TRBJ1-1, the V gene TRBV7-3; D might be TRBD1 (5 bases). V gave up 2 bases and J gave up 7 bases, with 5 bases separating them. This CDR3 has 11 residues. The germline V gene has CDR1 SGHTA and CDR2 FQGTGA. The CDR3 DNA follows: TGTGCCAGCAGCTTAGGGGGTGAAGCTTTCTTT. The encoded protein is CASSLGGEAFF.

J is TRBJ2-2 and V is TRBV9, with 7 bases aligning to TRBD2. The CDR3 totals 15 residues. J lost 3 bases, V lost 3 bases, and 5 bases had no gene match. Germline V gives CDR1 SGDLS, CDR2 YYNGEE. CDR3 loop: CASSAGGGDTGELFF. CDR3 DNA: TGTGCCAGCAGCGCCGGTGGGGGGGACACCGGGGAGCTGTTTTTT.

The chain couples TRBV19 to TRBJ1-5, with 7 bases matching TRBD1. This CDR3 contains 18 residues. V shed 5 bases, J shed 0 bases, and the junction held 13 bases outside the gene matches. Germline V gene lookup returns CDR1 LNHDA and CDR2 SQIVND (reference sequence). CDR3 nucleotides: TGTGCCAGTAGTCGGCCGGCGGACAGGCTTTATAGCAATCAGCCCCAGCATTTT. Translated, it gives CASSRPADRLYSNQPQHF.

The rearrangement links TRBV6-2 or TRBV6-3 to TRBJ1-6; 10 nucleotides align to TRBD1. Trimming cost V 6 bases and J 9 bases; bases outside gene matches: 2. There are 13 residues in the CDR3. The germline V gene encodes CDR1 MNHEY and CDR2 SVGEGT. Written as DNA, the CDR3 is TGTGCCAGCAGCGACAGGGGGCTTTCACCCCTCCACTTT. Translating it yields CASSDRGLSPLHF.